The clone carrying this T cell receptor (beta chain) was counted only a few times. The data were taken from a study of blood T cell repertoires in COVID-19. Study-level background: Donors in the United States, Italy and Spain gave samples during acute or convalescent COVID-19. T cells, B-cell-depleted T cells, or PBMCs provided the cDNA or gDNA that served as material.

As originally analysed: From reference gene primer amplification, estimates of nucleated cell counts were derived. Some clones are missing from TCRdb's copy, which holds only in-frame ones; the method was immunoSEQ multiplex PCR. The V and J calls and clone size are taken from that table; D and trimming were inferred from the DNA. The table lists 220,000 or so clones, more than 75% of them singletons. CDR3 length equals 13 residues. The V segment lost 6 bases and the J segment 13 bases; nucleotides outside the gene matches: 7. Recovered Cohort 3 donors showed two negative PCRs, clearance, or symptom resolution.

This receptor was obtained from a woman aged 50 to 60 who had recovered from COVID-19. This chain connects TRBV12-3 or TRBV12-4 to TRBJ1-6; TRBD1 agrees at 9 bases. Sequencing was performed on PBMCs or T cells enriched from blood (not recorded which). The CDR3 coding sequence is TGTGCCAGCAGAATGACAGGGGGAAGTCCCCTCCACTTT. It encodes CASRMTGGSPLHF.